Listed below are T cell receptor beta chains from one sample, sequenced in a study of T cells in localized non-small cell lung cancer. Assay used: immunoSEQ multiplex PCR; TCRdb lists only in-frame clones, some missing. Of around 41,000 clones detected, 85% to 90% appear once; the ten largest clones hold about 2.6%. Sequencing was performed on peripheral blood, taken before any cancer treatment. These receptors all stem from a female donor of 60 years or more with stage I squamous cell lung carcinoma. The CDR3 runs from the conserved cysteine through the conserved F or W. Each record gives: J gene, V gene, clone size, D gene, CDR3 DNA, CDR3 protein. A D gene is named only where the DNA matches it firmly. Size is omitted from some rows. Given values are once, few, many or a class for expanded clones.

TRBJ1-2,TRBV6-5,.,TRBD1,TGTGCCAGCAGTTATGTTGGGACAGGCCCCTATGGCTACACCTTC,CASSYVGTGPYGYTF
TRBJ1-4,TRBV6-5,.,.,TGTGCCAGCAGAGAGACAGCAACTAATGAAAAACTGTTTTTT,CASRETATNEKLFF
TRBJ1-5,TRBV30,few,.,TGTGCCTGGAGTGTAAAGGGTAGTCAGCCCCAGCATTTT,CAWSVKGSQPQHF
TRBJ2-3,TRBV19,.,TRBD2,TGTGCCAGTAGTATAGATCGGACTAGTTTGAGCACAGATACGCAGTATTTT,CASSIDRTSLSTDTQYF
TRBJ1-5,TRBV7-9,once,.,TGTGCCAGCAGCCCAACAGGGTACGTAGGCAATCAGCCCCAGCATTTT,CASSPTGYVGNQPQHF
TRBJ2-1,TRBV6-5,.,TRBD1,TGTGCCACTCGGACAGGCTGGGCCTACAATGAGCAGTTCTTC,CATRTGWAYNEQFF
TRBJ1-1,TRBV11-2,.,.,TGTGCCAGCAGCTTAGGTAGCTTCGGGGCTTTCTTT,CASSLGSFGAFF
TRBJ1-5,TRBV7-9,once,.,TGTGCCAGCAGCCCTGGGGGGCAAGATCAGCCCCAGCACTTT,CASSPGGQDQPQHF
TRBJ2-7,TRBV6-1,once,.,TGTGCCAGCAGGAAAGACTCCTACGAGCAGTACTTC,CASRKDSYEQYF
TRBJ1-2,TRBV6-5,medium-sized,TRBD1,TGTGCCAGCAGTTCCTCAGGGGGTTATGGCTACACCTTC,CASSSSGGYGYTF
TRBJ1-5,TRBV19,.,.,TGTGCCAGTAGTATTGAATGGGACAAATATAGCAATCAGCCCCAGCATTTT,CASSIEWDKYSNQPQHF
TRBJ2-3,TRBV4-1,.,.,TGCGCCAGCAGCCAAGCCAGGGTTAGCACAGATACGCAGTATTTT,CASSQARVSTDTQYF
TRBJ2-6,TRBV9,.,.,TGTGCCAGCAGCCCCGGACATCGTAACTCTGGGGCCAACGTCCTGACTTTC,CASSPGHRNSGANVLTF
TRBJ2-2,TRBV7-2,.,.,TGTGCCAGCAGCCCCCCACACCGAACCGGGGAGCTGTTTTTT,CASSPPHRTGELFF
TRBJ1-2,TRBV6-5,.,TRBD1,TGTGCCAGCAGTTGGGGACAGGGGAGGATGGGAGGCTACACCTTC,CASSWGQGRMGGYTF
TRBJ1-2,TRBV15,.,.,TGTGCCACCAGCAGTAGGGGAGGGGACGGCTACACCTTC,CATSSRGGDGYTF
TRBJ1-4,TRBV10-3,.,TRBD1,TGTGCCATCAAGGGACAGGGAACTAATGAAAAACTGTTTTTT,CAIKGQGTNEKLFF
TRBJ2-3,TRBV25-1,.,TRBD2,TGTGCCAGCAGTGAGGGTCGGCGGGAGGGCACAGATACGCAGTATTTT,CASSEGRREGTDTQYF
TRBJ2-2,TRBV11-3,.,TRBD2,TGTGCCAGCAGCTTAGATTCGTGGGAGGGCCATACCGGGGAGCTGTTTTTT,CASSLDSWEGHTGELFF
TRBJ2-1,TRBV5-1,.,.,TGCGCCAGCAGCTTGTTACAGGGAAGAGGGGAGCAGTTCTTC,CASSLLQGRGEQFF
TRBJ2-7,TRBV27,.,.,TGTGCCAGCAGGCGAACACCCTACGAGCAGTACTTC,CASRRTPYEQYF
TRBJ2-7,TRBV18,once,TRBD1,TGTGCCAGCTCACCTGGACAGGACTACGAGCAGTACTTC,CASSPGQDYEQYF
TRBJ1-5,TRBV6-1,once,.,TGTGCCACCAGGAAGGCAAGGGGGACTCAGCCCCAGCATTTT,CATRKARGTQPQHF
TRBJ2-3,TRBV11-3,.,.,TGTGCCAGCAGCTACAGGGTAACAGATACGCAGTATTTT,CASSYRVTDTQYF
TRBJ2-1,TRBV18,few,TRBD1,TGTGCCAGCTCGGTTTTAACCGGGACAGGAACCAATGAGCAGTTCTTC,CASSVLTGTGTNEQFF
TRBJ2-5,TRBV7-9,.,.,TGTGCCAGCAGTCATTACGGGGGCAGGGAGACCCAGTACTTC,CASSHYGGRETQYF
TRBJ2-3,TRBV15,once,TRBD2,TGTGCCACCAGCAGTGCCCTAGCGGGAGTTTCGGATACGCAGTATTTT,CATSSALAGVSDTQYF
TRBJ2-1,TRBV4-3,.,TRBD2,TGCGCCAGCAGCCAAATAGCGGGAATCGAGCAGTTCTTC,CASSQIAGIEQFF
TRBJ2-7,TRBV19,.,TRBD2,TGTGCCAGTAGTATAGGGCTAGCGGGAGACTACGAGCAGTACTTC,CASSIGLAGDYEQYF
TRBJ1-5,TRBV19,.,TRBD1,TGTGCCAGTCACTCCCCGGGACAGGGGGCAAGCAATCAGCCCCAGCATTTT,CASHSPGQGASNQPQHF
TRBJ1-1,TRBV5-1,.,.,TGCGCCAGCAGCTTATCTACAGTGACCAACACTGAAGCTTTCTTT,CASSLSTVTNTEAFF
TRBJ2-5,TRBV7-2,.,TRBD2,TGTGCCAGCATCCTGACTAGCGGGAAGGCAGAGACCCAGTACTTC,CASILTSGKAETQYF
TRBJ2-1,TRBV19,once,TRBD2,TGTGCCAGTAGTATAGAGGTCCGTAGGGGACTAGCGATGGATGAGCAGTTCTTC,CASSIEVRRGLAMDEQFF
TRBJ2-3,TRBV6-1,once,TRBD2,TGTGCCAGCAGTGACCGGTTGGCGGGAGTGGATACGCAGTATTTT,CASSDRLAGVDTQYF
TRBJ2-1,TRBV6-4,.,.,TGTGCCAGCCACCTCGAGAATGATGAGCAGTTCTTC,CASHLENDEQFF
TRBJ2-5,TRBV2,.,.,TGTGCCAGCAGTAAGACCGGAGGGCGGGAGACCCAGTACTTC,CASSKTGGRETQYF
TRBJ1-2,TRBV5-1,once,TRBD1,TGCGCCAGCACTATACAGGGGAACTATGGCTACACCTTC,CASTIQGNYGYTF
TRBJ2-7,TRBV9,.,.,TGTGCCAGCAGCTCAGCACCTCTTAGCTCCTACGAGCAGTACTTC,CASSSAPLSSYEQYF
TRBJ1-5,TRBV6-5,.,.,TGTGCCAGCAGTTACAGGTGGGGGAGCAATCAGCCCCAGCATTTT,CASSYRWGSNQPQHF
TRBJ2-7,TRBV6-5,.,TRBD1,TGTGCCAGCAGACCCGGGACAGGGATCTACGAGCAGTACTTC,CASRPGTGIYEQYF